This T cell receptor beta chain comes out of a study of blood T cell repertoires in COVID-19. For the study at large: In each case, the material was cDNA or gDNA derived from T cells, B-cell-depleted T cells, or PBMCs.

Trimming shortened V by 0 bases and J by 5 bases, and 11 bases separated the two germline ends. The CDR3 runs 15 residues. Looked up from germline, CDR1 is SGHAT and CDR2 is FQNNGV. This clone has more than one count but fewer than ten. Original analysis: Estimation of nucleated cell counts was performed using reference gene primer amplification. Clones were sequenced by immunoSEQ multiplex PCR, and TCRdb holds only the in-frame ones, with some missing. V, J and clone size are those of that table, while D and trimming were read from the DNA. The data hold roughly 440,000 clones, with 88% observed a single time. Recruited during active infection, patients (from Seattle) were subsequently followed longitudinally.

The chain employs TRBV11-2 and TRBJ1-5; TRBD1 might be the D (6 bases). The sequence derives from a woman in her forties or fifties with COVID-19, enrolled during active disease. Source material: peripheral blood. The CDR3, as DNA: TGTGCCAGCAGCTTAGAAGGACAGTCTCATCAGCCCCAGCATTTT. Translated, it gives CASSLEGQSHQPQHF.